This TCR beta chain was identified during a study of preoperative IRX-2 immunotherapy in early breast cancer. V gave up 1 base and J gave up 10 bases, with 16 bases separating them. CDR1 is SGHDN and CDR2 is FVKESK in the germline V gene. The CDR3 length is 14 residues. Described treatment: preoperative locoregional IRX-2 cytokine immunotherapy. Preoperative locoregional IRX-2 cytokine immunotherapy was tested in the phase Ib source study. Using immunoSEQ multiplex PCR, the repertoire was profiled, and TCRdb retains in-frame clones only, with some absent. This sample yields approximately 3,900 clones, of which 65% to 85% are seen a single time; 4.5% to 6% belongs to the top ten.

The clonotype was recovered from a human donor with breast cancer. The starting material was tumor tissue, obtained before IRX-2 immunotherapy. The gene calls are TRBV14 and TRBJ1-1; D is unclear. In nucleotides, the CDR3 is TGTGCCAGCAGCCAAGGGTTCCGGGCTTTTAGAGCTTTCTTT. Translation gives CASSQGFRAFRAFF.